This entry describes one T cell receptor beta chain. Its antigen is as yet unknown. The identical CDR3 is also encoded by other nucleotide sequences in the sample. All donors were healthy HIV-negative adults lacking recent acute infections or vaccinations. CD4+ cell separation produced CD45RA+ naive and CD45RA-negative memory subsets. Produced via immunoSEQ multiplex PCR; TCRdb's table is partial and in-frame only. This sample carries about 680,000 clones, 73% of them seen once, and the ten largest clones take around 1.7%. Germline assignment: CDR1 SEHNR and CDR2 FQNEAQ (reference sequence). The CDR3 runs to 14 residues. Trimming removed 5 bases from V and 1 base from J, with 8 bases in between. These data originate in a study of shared clonotypes between healthy human individuals. Study-level findings and limits: Rarefaction gave evidence that sorted-subset sequencing remained incomplete despite large depth. Generation probabilities of non-shared clonotypes were lower (relative to those shared by all four donors).

The sequence came from a woman aged 25 to 39 in good health. The rearrangement uses TRBV7-9 and TRBJ2-2; D is uncertain. Sequencing was done on a sample of memory CD4+ T cells sorted from blood. The sample's subset: CD45RA-negative fraction. The CDR3 loop is CASSLDGNTGELFF. CDR3 DNA: TGTGCCAGCAGCCTCGACGGGAACACCGGGGAGCTGTTTTTT. Using reference TRBV7-9 and TRBJ2-2 for the parts outside the CDR3, the full variable domain is DTGVSQNPRHKITKRGQNVTFRCDPISEHNRLYWYRQTLGQGPEFLTYFQNEAQLEKSRLLSDRFSAERPKGSFSTLEIQRTEQGDSAMYLCASSLDGNTGELFFGEGSRLTVL.